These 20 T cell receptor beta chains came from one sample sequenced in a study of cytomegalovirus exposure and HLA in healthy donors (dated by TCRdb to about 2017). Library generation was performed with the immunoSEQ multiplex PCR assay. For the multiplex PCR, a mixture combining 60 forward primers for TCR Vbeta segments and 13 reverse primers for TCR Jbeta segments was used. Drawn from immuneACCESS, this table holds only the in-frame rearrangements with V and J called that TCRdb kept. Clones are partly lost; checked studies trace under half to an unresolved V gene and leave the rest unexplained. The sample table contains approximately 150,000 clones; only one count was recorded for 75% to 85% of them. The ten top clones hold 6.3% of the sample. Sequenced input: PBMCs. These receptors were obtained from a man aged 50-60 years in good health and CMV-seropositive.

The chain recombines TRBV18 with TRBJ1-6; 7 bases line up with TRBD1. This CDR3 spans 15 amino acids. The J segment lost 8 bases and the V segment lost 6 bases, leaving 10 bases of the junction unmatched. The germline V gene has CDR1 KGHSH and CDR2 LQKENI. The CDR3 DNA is TGTGCCAGCTCCCTCATCAGGGGGAAGGATTCACCCCTCCACTTT. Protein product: CASSLIRGKDSPLHF.

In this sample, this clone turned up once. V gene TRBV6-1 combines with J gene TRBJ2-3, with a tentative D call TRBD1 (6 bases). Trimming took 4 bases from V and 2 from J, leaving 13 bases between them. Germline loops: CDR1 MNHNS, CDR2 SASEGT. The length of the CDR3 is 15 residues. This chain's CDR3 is CASSAQDRDTDTQYF. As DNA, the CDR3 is TGTGCCAGCAGTGCCCAGGACAGAGACACAGATACGCAGTATTTT.

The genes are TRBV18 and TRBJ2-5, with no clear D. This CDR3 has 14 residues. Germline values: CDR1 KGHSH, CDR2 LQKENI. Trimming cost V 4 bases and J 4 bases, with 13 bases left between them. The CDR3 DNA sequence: TGTGCCAGCTCACTGCGCCCGCTGTCAGAGACCCAGTACTTC. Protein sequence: CASSLRPLSETQYF.

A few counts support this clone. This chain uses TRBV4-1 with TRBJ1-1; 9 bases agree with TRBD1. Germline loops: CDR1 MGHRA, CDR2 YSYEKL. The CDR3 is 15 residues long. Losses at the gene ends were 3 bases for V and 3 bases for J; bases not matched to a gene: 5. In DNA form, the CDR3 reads TGCGCCAGCAGCCAGGGACAGGGATCGTACACTGAAGCTTTCTTT. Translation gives CASSQGQGSYTEAFF.

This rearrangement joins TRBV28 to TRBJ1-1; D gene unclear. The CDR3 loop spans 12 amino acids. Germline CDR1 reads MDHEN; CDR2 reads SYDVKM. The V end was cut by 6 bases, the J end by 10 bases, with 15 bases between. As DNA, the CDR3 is TGTGCCAGCAGCTCACGATCTGGCGGAGCTTTCTTT. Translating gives CASSSRSGGAFF.

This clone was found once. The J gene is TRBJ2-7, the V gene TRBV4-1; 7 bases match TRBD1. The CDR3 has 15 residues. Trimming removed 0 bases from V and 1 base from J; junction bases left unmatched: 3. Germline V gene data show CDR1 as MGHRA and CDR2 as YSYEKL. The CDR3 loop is CASSQEGGLSYEQYF. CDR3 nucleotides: TGCGCCAGCAGCCAAGAAGGGGGCCTTTCCTACGAGCAGTACTTC.

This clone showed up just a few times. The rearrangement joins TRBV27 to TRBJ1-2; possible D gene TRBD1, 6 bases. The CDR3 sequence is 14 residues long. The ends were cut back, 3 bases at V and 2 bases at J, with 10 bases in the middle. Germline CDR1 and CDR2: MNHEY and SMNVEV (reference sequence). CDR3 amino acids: CASSLNRANYGYTF. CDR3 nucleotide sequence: TGTGCCAGCAGTTTGAACAGGGCCAACTATGGCTACACCTTC.

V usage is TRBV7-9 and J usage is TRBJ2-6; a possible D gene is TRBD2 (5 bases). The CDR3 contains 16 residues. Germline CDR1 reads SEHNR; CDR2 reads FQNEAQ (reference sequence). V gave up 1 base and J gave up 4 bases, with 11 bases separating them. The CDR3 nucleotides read TGTGCCAGCAGCTTAGTGATAGACTACGGGGCCAACGTCCTGACTTTC. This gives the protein CASSLVIDYGANVLTF.

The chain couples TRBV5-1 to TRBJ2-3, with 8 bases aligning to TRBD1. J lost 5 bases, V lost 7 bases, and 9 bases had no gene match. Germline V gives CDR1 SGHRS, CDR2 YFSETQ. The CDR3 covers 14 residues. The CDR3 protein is CASARDRSIDTQYF. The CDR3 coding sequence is TGCGCCAGCGCCCGGGACAGGTCTATAGATACGCAGTATTTT.

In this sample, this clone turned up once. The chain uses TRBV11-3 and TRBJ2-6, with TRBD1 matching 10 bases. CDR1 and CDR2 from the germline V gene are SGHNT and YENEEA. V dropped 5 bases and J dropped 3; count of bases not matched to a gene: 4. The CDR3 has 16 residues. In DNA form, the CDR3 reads TGTGCCAGCAGCCCGGGGACAGGGGTTGGGGCCAACGTCCTGACTTTC. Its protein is CASSPGTGVGANVLTF.

CDR3 nucleotides: TGTGCCAGCAGCCCCCGGTGGAACACTGAAGCTTTCTTT. Translated: CASSPRWNTEAFF. The V call is TRBV14, the J call TRBJ1-1, with no clear D. CDR1 is SGHDN, CDR2 FVKESK, per germline. V was pared by 4 bases and J by 1 base, with 7 bases between. This CDR3 has 13 residues.

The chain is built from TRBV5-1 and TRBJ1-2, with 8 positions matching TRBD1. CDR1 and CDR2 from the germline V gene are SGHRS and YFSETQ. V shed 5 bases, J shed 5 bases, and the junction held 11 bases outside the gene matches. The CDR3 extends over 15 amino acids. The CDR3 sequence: CASSPGTGSFYGYTF. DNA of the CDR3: TGCGCCAGCAGTCCCGGGACAGGTAGTTTTTATGGCTACACCTTC.

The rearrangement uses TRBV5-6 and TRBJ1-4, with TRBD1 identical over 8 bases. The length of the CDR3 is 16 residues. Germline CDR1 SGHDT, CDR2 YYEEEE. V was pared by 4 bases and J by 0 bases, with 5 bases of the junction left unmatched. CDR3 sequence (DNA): TGTGCCAGCAGCCTAGGACAGGGAGCAACTAATGAAAAACTGTTTTTT. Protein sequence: CASSLGQGATNEKLFF.

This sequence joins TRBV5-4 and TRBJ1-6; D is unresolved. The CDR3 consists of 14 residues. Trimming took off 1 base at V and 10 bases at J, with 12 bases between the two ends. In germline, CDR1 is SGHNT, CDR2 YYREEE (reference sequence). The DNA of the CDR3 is TGTGCCAGCAGCTTGACCGGGGAAGGGTCACCCCTCCACTTT. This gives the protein CASSLTGEGSPLHF.

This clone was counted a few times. Here the CDR3 DNA reads TGTGCCACCGGTCGAGGGGGAAACACCATATATTTT. Protein product: CATGRGGNTIYF. The J gene is TRBJ1-3, the V gene TRBV28; no firm D call. The CDR3 sequence is 12 residues long. Germline V gene data show CDR1 as MDHEN and CDR2 as SYDVKM. V lost 10 bases, J lost 4 bases, and 11 bases lay in between.

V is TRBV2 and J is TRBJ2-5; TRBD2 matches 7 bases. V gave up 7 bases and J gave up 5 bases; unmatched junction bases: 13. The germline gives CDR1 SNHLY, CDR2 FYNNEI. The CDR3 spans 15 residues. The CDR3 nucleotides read TGTGCCAGCAAAAGGGGCCCAGCGGGGTCGGAGACCCAGTACTTC. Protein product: CASKRGPAGSETQYF.

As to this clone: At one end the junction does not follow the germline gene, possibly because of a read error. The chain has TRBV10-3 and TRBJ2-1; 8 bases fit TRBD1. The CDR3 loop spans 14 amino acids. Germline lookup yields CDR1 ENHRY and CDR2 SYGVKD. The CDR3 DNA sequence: TGTGCCATTAGTGCCGGGACAGGCTACAATGAGCAGTTCTTC. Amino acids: CAISAGTGYNEQFF.

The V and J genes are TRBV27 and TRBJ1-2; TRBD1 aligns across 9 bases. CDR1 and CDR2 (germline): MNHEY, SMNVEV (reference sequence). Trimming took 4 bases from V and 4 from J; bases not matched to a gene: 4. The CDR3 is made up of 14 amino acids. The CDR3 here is CASSSGTGRYGYTF. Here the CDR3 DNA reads TGTGCCAGCAGTTCCGGGACAGGGCGCTATGGCTACACCTTC.

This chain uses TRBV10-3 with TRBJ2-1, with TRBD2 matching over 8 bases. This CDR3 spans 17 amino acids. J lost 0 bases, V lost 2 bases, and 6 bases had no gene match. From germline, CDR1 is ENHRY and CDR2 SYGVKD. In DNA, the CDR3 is TGTGCCATCAGTGAGGCGTTAGCGGGGAGCTCCTACAATGAGCAGTTCTTC. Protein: CAISEALAGSSYNEQFF.

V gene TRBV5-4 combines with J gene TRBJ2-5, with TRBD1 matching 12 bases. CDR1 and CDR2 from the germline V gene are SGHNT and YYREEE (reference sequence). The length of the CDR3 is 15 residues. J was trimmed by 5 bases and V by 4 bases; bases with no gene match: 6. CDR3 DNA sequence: TGTGCCAGCAGCCGGGGACAGGGGGCGACGGAGACCCAGTACTTC. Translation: CASSRGQGATETQYF.